This entry lists 21 T cell receptor beta chains sequenced from one sample in a study of OX40 agonist ivuxolimab in advanced cancers. Produced via immunoSEQ multiplex PCR; TCRdb's table is partial and in-frame only. The sample lists fewer than 90,000 clones; around 86% were seen once. The sequencing used CD4+ or CD8+ T cells sorted from blood, collected in a trial of the OX40 agonist ivuxolimab. These receptors all come from an adult with an advanced solid tumor such as melanoma, head and neck, liver or kidney cancer.

V and J are TRBV7-9 and TRBJ2-2; D gene unclear. Germline V gene data show CDR1 as SEHNR and CDR2 as FQNEAQ (reference sequence). The V gene lost 1 base and the J gene lost 1 base, with 4 bases spanning the gap. The CDR3 runs 14 residues. In nucleotides, the CDR3 is TGTGCCAGCAGCTTAGGTCGGAACACCGGGGAGCTGTTTTTT. Translation: CASSLGRNTGELFF.

The chain combines TRBV6-5 with TRBJ1-1, with 9 nucleotides matching TRBD1. CDR1 MNHEY and CDR2 SVGAGI come from the germline V gene. V was pared by 6 bases and J by 5 bases, with 7 bases of the junction left unmatched. The CDR3 sequence is 14 residues long. The CDR3 sequence is CASSRTGVDTEAFF. In nucleotides, the CDR3 is TGTGCCAGCAGCCGGACAGGGGTTGATACTGAAGCTTTCTTT.

The chain carries TRBV15 and TRBJ2-5, with a tentative D call TRBD2 (5 bases). This CDR3 is built from 14 residues. V dropped 1 base and J dropped 7 bases, with 13 bases sitting between them. The germline V gene has CDR1 LNHNV and CDR2 YYDKDF (reference sequence). CDR3 protein: CATSRATGMGTQYF. CDR3 coding DNA: TGTGCCACCAGCAGAGCCACGGGGATGGGGACCCAGTACTTC.

The V and J genes are TRBV5-1 and TRBJ1-1; 9 bases are shared with TRBD1. Germline loops: CDR1 SGHRS, CDR2 YFSETQ. This CDR3 has 16 residues. Trimming at V came to 0 bases and at J to 6 bases, leaving 9 bases not matched to a gene. The CDR3 loop is CASSLEGTGLAAEAFF. CDR3 coding DNA: TGCGCCAGCAGCTTGGAAGGGACAGGGTTAGCAGCTGAAGCTTTCTTT.

The gene calls are TRBV5-6 and TRBJ2-7, with 7 nucleotides matching TRBD2. The CDR3 covers 17 residues. Germline values: CDR1 SGHDT, CDR2 YYEEEE. Trimming removed 4 bases from V and 1 base from J; junction bases left unmatched: 14. CDR3 sequence reads: CASSSPVGRGSSYEQYV. CDR3 in DNA: TGTGCCAGCAGCAGCCCGGTAGGGCGGGGGAGTTCCTACGAGCAGTACGTC.

This chain links TRBV30 with TRBJ1-6; D unclear. The V and J ends lost 6 bases and 0 bases respectively, with 15 bases between them. This CDR3 has 16 residues. Germline-derived CDR1 and CDR2 are GTSNPN and SVGIG (reference sequence). The CDR3 region is CACSSPGRSYNSPLHF. In DNA, the CDR3 is TGTGCCTGCTCAAGCCCCGGGCGCTCCTATAATTCACCCCTCCACTTT. Looking up the rest from reference TRBV30 and TRBJ1-6 gives the full variable domain: SQTIHQWPATLVQPVGSPLSLECTVEGTSNPNLYWYRQAAGRGLQLLFYSVGIGQISSEVPQNLSASRPQDRQFILSSKKLLLSDSGFYLCACSSPGRSYNSPLHFGNGTRLTVT.

V gene TRBV6-4 combines with J gene TRBJ1-5; D may be TRBD1 (5 bases). Trimming left V 2 bases short and J 11 bases short, with 13 bases between. This CDR3 contains 13 residues. Germline-derived CDR1 and CDR2 are MRHNA and SNTAGT. The CDR3 coding sequence is TGTGCCAGCAGTGACAGCCCTGCAGGGTCCCAGCATTTT. Its translation is CASSDSPAGSQHF.

The rearrangement uses TRBV4-1 and TRBJ2-5; weak D call: TRBD2 (5 bases). Germline V gene sequence: CDR1 MGHRA, CDR2 YSYEKL. Trimming cost V 1 base and J 2 bases, with 5 bases left between them. There are 13 residues in the CDR3. CDR3 loop: CASSQGTQETQYF. The CDR3 DNA follows: TGCGCCAGCAGCCAAGGGACTCAAGAGACCCAGTACTTC.

This chain joins TRBV5-1 and TRBJ2-7, with TRBD1 matching 7 bases. The V gene end was trimmed by 6 bases and the J gene end by 2 bases; junction bases not matched to a gene: 11. Germline CDR1 SGHRS, CDR2 YFSETQ. The CDR3 contains 15 residues. In nucleotides, the CDR3 is TGCGCCAGCATCTTCGACCCGGGACAGCCCTACGAGCAGTACTTC. Amino acid sequence: CASIFDPGQPYEQYF.

The gene calls are TRBV2 and TRBJ2-1, with a possible D match to TRBD1 (6 bases). Per germline, CDR1 SNHLY and CDR2 FYNNEI. The CDR3 sequence is 16 residues long. V was pared by 8 bases and J by 4 bases, with 21 bases between. CDR3 coding DNA: TGTGCCAGCGGGGGCTCCCGGGACAAAGCTTACAATGAGCAGTTCTTC. This codes for CASGGSRDKAYNEQFF.

CDR3 DNA sequence: TGTGCCAGCAGCAAACCGGGATTGGGCACAGATACGCAGTATTTT. This sequence encodes CASSKPGLGTDTQYF. The rearrangement links TRBV28 to TRBJ2-3, with D tentatively TRBD2 (5 bases). Germline V gene sequence: CDR1 MDHEN, CDR2 SYDVKM. Deletions cut 6 bases from V and 1 base from J, with 14 bases between. The CDR3 covers 15 residues.

The chain is built from TRBV9 and TRBJ2-3, with TRBD2 matching over 8 bases. The J segment lost 6 bases and the V segment lost 4 bases, leaving 10 bases of the junction unmatched. Germline lookup yields CDR1 SGDLS and CDR2 YYNGEE. There are 15 residues in the CDR3. The CDR3 nucleotides are TGTGCCAGCAGCCCTCCGAAGCGGGGGAGGGATACGCAGTATTTT. Residues: CASSPPKRGRDTQYF.

This chain connects TRBV18 to TRBJ2-5, with D hard to call. CDR3 length: 12 amino acids. Germline CDR1 reads KGHSH; CDR2 reads LQKENI. Trimming took 4 bases from V and 2 from J, leaving 5 bases between them. Here the CDR3 reads CASSQDQETQYF. The CDR3 coding sequence is TGTGCCAGCTCACAGGATCAAGAGACCCAGTACTTC.

The chain joins TRBV30 to TRBJ2-5; TRBD1 matches at 7 bases. This CDR3 comprises 14 residues. The germline gives CDR1 GTSNPN, CDR2 SVGIG (reference sequence). V was clipped by 3 bases and J by 5 bases; unmatched bases: 9. The DNA for the CDR3 is TGTGCCTGGAGGCGACAGGGCCCCGGGGAGACCCAGTACTTC. Its translation: CAWRRQGPGETQYF.

This clone was seen once. The junction departs from germline at one end; a sequencing error may be responsible. The chain uses TRBV2 and TRBJ2-2; D is undetermined. The germline V gene has CDR1 SNHLY and CDR2 FYNNEI. This CDR3 has 14 residues. The DNA for the CDR3 is TGTGCCAGCAGGGAAGGGATAATTCCCGGGGAGCTGTTTTTT. This translates into CASREGIIPGELFF.

The chain joins TRBV7-2 to TRBJ2-1; TRBD2 matches 9 bases. The junction had 9 bases not matched to a gene; V was cut back by 5 bases and J by 1 base. The germline V gene has CDR1 SGHTA and CDR2 FQGNSA. The CDR3 is 17 amino acids. The CDR3 region is CASSGEGLAGSYNEQFF. CDR3 bases: TGTGCCAGCAGCGGGGAGGGGCTAGCGGGATCCTACAATGAGCAGTTCTTC.

V and J are TRBV28 and TRBJ2-5; weak D call: TRBD1 (6 bases). The CDR3 totals 12 residues. Trimming stripped 3 bases from V and 4 bases from J, with 6 bases between. CDR1 and CDR2 (germline): MDHEN, SYDVKM. CDR3 DNA sequence: TGTGCCAGCAGTTTGGACAGAGAGACCCAGTACTTC. It codes for CASSLDRETQYF.

The V gene is TRBV10-3, the J gene TRBJ1-1; maybe TRBD1 (5 bases). The germline V and J ends were trimmed by 5 bases and 7 bases, with 8 bases remaining between them. This CDR3 comprises 11 residues. CDR1 and CDR2 (germline): ENHRY, SYGVKD. Here the CDR3 DNA reads TGTGCCATCAGTTTAGACAGTGAAGCTTTCTTT. Its protein is CAISLDSEAFF.

V and J are TRBV5-6 and TRBJ1-2; 7 nucleotides align to TRBD1. The CDR3 sequence is 14 residues long. The J segment lost 5 bases and the V segment lost 0 bases, leaving 4 bases of the junction unmatched. Looked up from germline, CDR1 is SGHDT and CDR2 is YYEEEE. CDR3 nucleotide sequence: TGTGCCAGCAGCTTGGCCGCGGGACAGTATGGCTACACCTTC. It encodes CASSLAAGQYGYTF.

The chain links TRBV7-9 to TRBJ1-1; possibly TRBD1 for D (5 bases). V was pared by 5 bases and J by 8 bases, with 12 bases between. The CDR3 consists of 12 residues. Germline-derived CDR1 and CDR2 are SEHNR and FQNEAQ (reference sequence). The CDR3 region is CASSASRGEAFF. As DNA, the CDR3 is TGTGCCAGCAGCGCGTCCCGGGGCGAAGCTTTCTTT.

V and J are TRBV6-6 and TRBJ2-3; D assignment may be TRBD1 or TRBD2 (5 bases each). Trimming removed 7 bases from V and 6 bases from J, with 17 bases in between. CDR1 MNHNY and CDR2 SVGAGI come from the germline V gene (reference sequence). This CDR3 spans 14 amino acids. The CDR3 DNA sequence: TGTGCCAGCACCCCGGGACGTAGTAGGGATACGCAGTATTTT. This codes for CASTPGRSRDTQYF.